These 17 T cell receptor beta chains share one sample of origin, sequenced in a study of blood T cell repertoires in COVID-19. TCRdb keeps only in-frame clones here, not all; method: immunoSEQ multiplex PCR. The sample holds around 60,000 clones; approximately 80% are singletons and the top ten take about 7.1%. Sequencing was carried out using peripheral blood. The origin of the receptors is a man in his fifties or sixties with acute or convalescent COVID-19.

This chain joins TRBV6-5 and TRBJ1-2; possible D gene TRBD1, 5 bases. This CDR3 comprises 13 residues. Trimming pared 5 bases from V and 3 bases from J, leaving 10 bases between. Germline lookup yields CDR1 MNHEY and CDR2 SVGAGI. The CDR3 DNA reads as TGTGCCAGCAGTCTGACAGAGCACTATGGCTACACCTTC. Translated: CASSLTEHYGYTF.

CDR3 in amino acids: CASNPSTIYEQYF. The CDR3 DNA follows: TGTGCCAGCAACCCTTCTACGATCTACGAGCAGTACTTC. This chain links TRBV2 with TRBJ2-7; no clear D gene. Germline V CDR1 and CDR2: SNHLY, FYNNEI. V was pared by 7 bases and J by 3 bases, with 13 bases between. The CDR3 spans 13 residues.

The chain combines TRBV7-2 with TRBJ2-3, with a weak D call TRBD2 (5 bases). The CDR3 totals 15 residues. CDR1 is SGHTA and CDR2 is FQGNSA in the germline V gene. V was trimmed by 5 bases and J by 0 bases, leaving 12 bases between them. This chain's CDR3 is CASSTGLLSTDTQYF. DNA of the CDR3: TGTGCCAGCAGCACCGGACTTCTAAGCACAGATACGCAGTATTTT.

V gene TRBV5-4 combines with J gene TRBJ2-2; 8 bases match TRBD1. Germline V gene lookup returns CDR1 SGHNT and CDR2 YYREEE (reference sequence). The CDR3 has 16 residues. The J segment lost 1 base and the V segment lost 6 bases, leaving 8 bases of the junction unmatched. In DNA, the CDR3 is TGTGCCAGCACCCCGAGACAGGGGAAGAACACCGGGGAGCTGTTTTTT. Translating gives CASTPRQGKNTGELFF.

CDR3 sequence: CASSIQGLAFF. The CDR3 DNA follows: TGTGCCAGCAGTATCCAGGGGCTAGCTTTCTTT. J is TRBJ1-1 and V is TRBV6-5, with D possibly matching TRBD1 (6 bases). Deletions cut 5 bases from V and 10 bases from J, with 11 bases between. Per the germline V gene, CDR1 is MNHEY and CDR2 is SVGAGI. CDR3 length equals 11 residues.

This clone was seen only once. V and J are TRBV10-3 and TRBJ2-1; 7 nucleotides align to TRBD2. The CDR3 runs to 11 residues. Germline CDR1 and CDR2: ENHRY and SYGVKD. The CDR3 spells CSAGVNNEQFF. In DNA, the CDR3 is TGTTCTGCGGGGGTCAACAATGAGCAGTTCTTC.

The sample holds one count of this clone. This chain uses TRBV3-1 (or the pseudogene TRBV3-2) with TRBJ2-1; D gene uncertain. The CDR3 contains 13 residues. Trimming took off 3 bases at V and 4 bases at J, with 7 bases between the two ends. Germline CDR1 and CDR2: LGHDT and YNNKEL (reference sequence). The CDR3 coding sequence is TGTGCCAGCAGCCAGTCCCGTTACAATGAGCAGTTCTTC. This translates into CASSQSRYNEQFF.

The chain is built from TRBV2 and TRBJ1-2; 7 nucleotides match TRBD1. Per germline, CDR1 SNHLY and CDR2 FYNNEI. V shed 8 bases, J shed 1 base, and the junction held 4 bases outside the gene matches. CDR3 length equals 13 residues. The CDR3 spells CASPGQHNYGYTF. In DNA form, the CDR3 reads TGTGCCAGCCCGGGACAGCATAACTATGGCTACACCTTC.

This sequence joins TRBV11-2 and TRBJ2-5, with 9 nucleotides matching TRBD1. Germline trimming cut 4 bases from V and 5 bases from J; bases unmatched to any gene: 8. The CDR3 length is 15 residues. The V gene's germline CDR1 is SGHAT and CDR2 FQNNGV. CDR3 DNA: TGTGCCAGCAGCTCTATTGGGGGGACAGGGGAGACCCAGTACTTC. It is translated as CASSSIGGTGETQYF.

This rearrangement joins TRBV2 to TRBJ2-2; 9 nucleotides line up with TRBD2. The CDR3 contains 16 residues. Germline loops: CDR1 SNHLY, CDR2 FYNNEI. V lost 7 bases, J lost 4 bases, and 10 bases stayed unmatched. CDR3 sequence reads: CASTPLAGGPTGELFF. The CDR3 DNA follows: TGTGCCAGCACGCCCCTGGCGGGGGGGCCCACCGGGGAGCTGTTTTTT. Full variable domain (outside the CDR3, taken from reference TRBV2 and TRBJ2-2): EPEVTQTPSHQVTQMGQEVILRCVPISNHLYFYWYRQILGQKVEFLVSFYNNEISEKSEIFDDQFSVERPDGSNFTLKIRSTKLEDSAMYFCASTPLAGGPTGELFFGEGSRLTVL.

The chain uses TRBV6-1 and TRBJ2-5, with 7 bases aligning to TRBD1. The CDR3 is 15 amino acids. Germline lookup yields CDR1 MNHNS and CDR2 SASEGT. J lost 4 bases, V lost 1 base, and 6 bases had no gene match. The CDR3 DNA sequence: TGTGCCAGCAGTGAAGGGGGACAGATAGGAGAGACCCAGTACTTC. This gives the protein CASSEGGQIGETQYF.

The chain uses TRBV5-1 and TRBJ1-4; the match to TRBD1 covers 11 bases. This CDR3 region has 14 residues. With 5 bases clipped from V and 7 bases from J, the junction kept 4 bases outside the gene matches. CDR1 is SGHRS, CDR2 YFSETQ, per germline. This CDR3 reads CASRAGTGGEKLFF. The CDR3 DNA reads TGCGCCAGCAGGGCCGGGACAGGGGGTGAAAAACTGTTTTTT.

This chain connects TRBV5-1 to TRBJ2-5; 7 bases match TRBD2. V shed 6 bases, J shed 5 bases, and the junction held 10 bases outside the gene matches. CDR1 is SGHRS, CDR2 YFSETQ, per germline. The CDR3 runs 14 residues. As DNA, the CDR3 is TGCGCCAGCACCCTGACTAGCACATCCGAGACCCAGTACTTC. This sequence encodes CASTLTSTSETQYF.

V is TRBV5-4 and J is TRBJ2-7; 8 bases line up with TRBD2. CDR3 length: 15 residues. Losses at the gene ends were 4 bases for V and 2 bases for J; bases not matched to a gene: 8. From germline, CDR1 is SGHNT and CDR2 YYREEE (reference sequence). The CDR3 here is CASSVQTSATYEQYF. The DNA for the CDR3 is TGTGCCAGCAGCGTTCAGACTAGCGCTACCTACGAGCAGTACTTC.

The CDR3, as DNA: TGTGCCAGCAGTTACTCAGGGGGCGGGGGCACTGAAGCTTTCTTT. The encoded protein is CASSYSGGGGTEAFF. V is TRBV5-5 and J is TRBJ1-1, with 8 bases aligning to TRBD1. V lost 5 bases to trimming and J lost 4 bases; unmatched junction nucleotides: 10. Germline V gene lookup returns CDR1 SGHKS and CDR2 YYEKEE (reference sequence). There are 15 residues in the CDR3.

The chain has TRBV30 and TRBJ1-5, with 7 bases that match TRBD1. The CDR3 extends over 18 amino acids. V was pared by 3 bases and J by 0 bases, with 14 bases of the junction left unmatched. Germline CDR1 GTSNPN, CDR2 SVGIG (reference sequence). In DNA form, the CDR3 reads TGTGCCTGGAGCGGAGCAGGGGGGAAAGTTTATAGCAATCAGCCCCAGCATTTT. Translation gives CAWSGAGGKVYSNQPQHF. The full variable domain, its missing parts supplied by reference TRBV30 and TRBJ1-5, is SQTIHQWPATLVQPVGSPLSLECTVEGTSNPNLYWYRQAAGRGLQLLFYSVGIGQISSEVPQNLSASRPQDRQFILSSKKLLLSDSGFYLCAWSGAGGKVYSNQPQHFGDGTRLSIL.

The chain is built from TRBV6-2 or TRBV6-3 and TRBJ1-6; perhaps TRBD1 as D (5 bases). The CDR3 is made up of 14 amino acids. Germline V lookup: CDR1 MNHEY, CDR2 SVGEGT. V dropped 2 bases and J dropped 10 bases, with 12 bases sitting between them. CDR3 bases: TGTGCCAGCAGTTACGGCGGGACCGGATCACCCCTCCACTTT. It specifies CASSYGGTGSPLHF.